The 26 T cell receptor beta chains listed next were all sequenced from one sample in a study of T cell responses to AZD1222 COVID-19 vaccine. Generated by immunoSEQ multiplex PCR, the TCRdb table keeps only in-frame clones and is missing some. The sample has tens of thousands of clones; about 89% are singletons. The sequencing used peripheral blood, collected 28 days after the second AZD1222 dose. All receptors derive from an adult who received the AZD1222 COVID-19 vaccine.

This chain uses TRBV5-1 with TRBJ2-7, with D perhaps TRBD1 (5 bases). V lost 0 bases and J lost 3, with 7 bases in between. CDR1 is SGHRS, CDR2 YFSETQ, per germline. The CDR3 is 13 residues long. The CDR3 here is CASSLADNYEQYF. CDR3 nucleotide sequence: TGCGCCAGCAGCTTGGCGGACAACTACGAGCAGTACTTC.

The chain recombines TRBV5-1 with TRBJ2-7, with no clear D. Germline lookup yields CDR1 SGHRS and CDR2 YFSETQ. This CDR3 contains 15 residues. Trimming removed 0 bases from V and 0 bases from J, with 10 bases in between. DNA for the CDR3: TGCGCCAGCAGCTTGGGCCAGTCGAGCTCCTACGAGCAGTACTTC. Protein product: CASSLGQSSSYEQYF.

This sequence joins TRBV2 and TRBJ1-1; D gene uncertain. The CDR3 totals 12 residues. Deletions cut 6 bases from V and 1 base from J, with 6 bases between. CDR1 and CDR2 from the germline V gene are SNHLY and FYNNEI. The DNA for the CDR3 is TGTGCCAGCAGCGAAAAGAACACTGAAGCTTTCTTT. Translating gives CASSEKNTEAFF.

V usage is TRBV7-3 and J usage is TRBJ2-2; 8 positions match TRBD2. The CDR3 extends over 14 amino acids. The germline V gene has CDR1 SGHTA and CDR2 FQGTGA. V was clipped by 5 bases and J by 4 bases; unmatched bases: 3. The CDR3 reads CASSPGGATGELFF. For the CDR3, the DNA is TGTGCCAGCAGCCCGGGGGGGGCCACCGGGGAGCTGTTTTTT.

The V call is TRBV5-6, the J call TRBJ2-5; the match to TRBD2 covers 7 bases. With 4 bases clipped from V and 3 bases from J, the junction kept 6 bases outside the gene matches. Looked up from germline, CDR1 is SGHDT and CDR2 is YYEEEE. CDR3 size: 14 residues. CDR3 coding DNA: TGTGCCAGCAGCGCGCGGGGGAGGGAAGAGACCCAGTACTTC. It encodes CASSARGREETQYF.

The chain combines TRBV30 with TRBJ1-6; D possibly corresponds to TRBD1 (6 bases). V dropped 1 base and J dropped 7 bases, with 8 bases sitting between them. Germline CDR1 and CDR2: GTSNPN and SVGIG (reference sequence). The CDR3 runs 13 residues. For the CDR3, the DNA is TGTGCCTGGAGTGGGCAGGGGAATTCACCCCTCCACTTT. This encodes CAWSGQGNSPLHF. Complete variable domain (other parts from reference TRBV30 and TRBJ1-6): SQTIHQWPATLVQPVGSPLSLECTVEGTSNPNLYWYRQAAGRGLQLLFYSVGIGQISSEVPQNLSASRPQDRQFILSSKKLLLSDSGFYLCAWSGQGNSPLHFGNGTRLTVT.

The gene calls are TRBV3-1 (or the pseudogene TRBV3-2) and TRBJ1-5; D is perhaps TRBD1 (6 bases). Germline V CDR1 and CDR2: LGHDT, YNNKEL (reference sequence). V shed 6 bases and J shed 7 bases, with 13 bases lying between them. This CDR3 contains 13 residues. The chain's CDR3 is CASSNRVDQPQHF. CDR3 coding DNA: TGTGCCAGCAGTAACAGGGTAGACCAGCCCCAGCATTTT.

The gene calls are TRBV5-1 and TRBJ1-1, with a tentative D call TRBD1 (6 bases). The V end was cut by 2 bases, the J end by 2 bases, with 13 bases between. The CDR3 extends over 15 amino acids. The germline gives CDR1 SGHRS, CDR2 YFSETQ. CDR3 sequence reads: CASSLRQAVNTEAFF. The CDR3 DNA reads TGCGCCAGCAGCTTACGACAGGCCGTAAACACTGAAGCTTTCTTT.

The chain carries TRBV4-2 and TRBJ2-3; D gene uncertain. The CDR3 extends over 14 amino acids. V was shortened by 3 bases and J by 1 base, with 8 bases between the two germline ends. Germline V gene data show CDR1 as LGHNA and CDR2 as YNFKEQ. The CDR3 loop reads CASSQASGTDTQYF. CDR3 nucleotides: TGTGCCAGCAGCCAGGCCTCCGGCACAGATACGCAGTATTTT.

This rearrangement joins TRBV3-1 (or the pseudogene TRBV3-2) to TRBJ1-5; D call uncertain. Trimming left V 0 bases short and J 3 bases short, with 9 bases between. This CDR3 spans 15 amino acids. Germline lookup yields CDR1 LGHDT and CDR2 YNNKEL (reference sequence). CDR3 nucleotides: TGTGCCAGCAGCCAAGATTTAGGGAACAATCAGCCCCAGCATTTT. Translated, it gives CASSQDLGNNQPQHF.

This sequence joins TRBV19 and TRBJ1-1; D unclear. The CDR3 extends over 12 amino acids. Germline-derived CDR1 and CDR2 are LNHDA and SQIVND (reference sequence). Trimming took 3 bases from V and 10 from J, leaving 12 bases between them. The CDR3 coding sequence is TGTGCCAGTAGTATTTCGGTTTCGGGAGCTTTCTTT. Encoded protein: CASSISVSGAFF.

The J gene is TRBJ2-5, the V gene TRBV18; D may match TRBD1 or TRBD2 (5 bases each). There are 14 residues in the CDR3. The V and J ends lost 6 bases and 1 base respectively, with 12 bases between them. Germline V gene lookup returns CDR1 KGHSH and CDR2 LQKENI. The CDR3 nucleotides read TGTGCCAGCTCCCCCGGGACGGCCCAAGAGACCCAGTACTTC. This gives the protein CASSPGTAQETQYF.

In its sample, this clone was seen once. The chain has TRBV19 and TRBJ1-5; TRBD1 aligns across 7 bases. Germline loops: CDR1 LNHDA, CDR2 SQIVND (reference sequence). This CDR3 is 13 amino acids long. The CDR3 DNA is TGTGCATCTAGTGGGGACAGAGATCAGCCCCAGCATTTT. It is translated as CASSGDRDQPQHF.

The chain combines TRBV19 with TRBJ1-3, with D tentatively TRBD1 (5 bases). The CDR3 length is 15 residues. The germline gives CDR1 LNHDA, CDR2 SQIVND (reference sequence). The V and J ends lost 5 bases and 2 bases respectively, with 13 bases between them. The CDR3: CASSSGRGAGNTIYF. The CDR3, as DNA: TGTGCCAGTAGTTCGGGACGGGGAGCTGGAAACACCATATATTTT.

This sequence joins TRBV5-1 and TRBJ2-7; D remains unclear. CDR1 SGHRS and CDR2 YFSETQ come from the germline V gene. V lost 0 bases to trimming and J lost 2 bases, with 9 bases between them. This CDR3 is 14 amino acids long. The CDR3 DNA reads as TGCGCCAGCAGCTTGGCCGTCACTCCCTACGAGCAGTACTTC. Protein product: CASSLAVTPYEQYF. Full variable domain (rest looked up from reference TRBV5-1 and TRBJ2-7): KAGVTQTPRYLIKTRGQQVTLSCSPISGHRSVSWYQQTPGQGLQFLFEYFSETQRNKGNFPGRFSGRQFSNSRSEMNVSTLELGDSALYLCASSLAVTPYEQYFGPGTRLTVT.

This chain joins TRBV5-6 and TRBJ1-5; D possibly corresponds to TRBD1 (6 bases). V was shortened by 0 bases and J by 4 bases, with 14 bases between the two germline ends. The CDR3 contains 16 residues. In germline, CDR1 is SGHDT, CDR2 YYEEEE. The CDR3 region is CASSLGHLGGNQPQHF. The CDR3 coding sequence is TGTGCCAGCAGCTTGGGCCATTTAGGGGGAAATCAGCCCCAGCATTTT.

The chain combines TRBV2 with TRBJ1-1, with D tentatively TRBD1 (5 bases). V gave up 4 bases and J gave up 4 bases, with 10 bases separating them. The CDR3 covers 13 residues. Looked up from germline, CDR1 is SNHLY and CDR2 is FYNNEI. The CDR3 loop is CASSGSGFTEAFF. CDR3 bases: TGTGCCAGCAGTGGGTCAGGGTTCACTGAAGCTTTCTTT.

The chain carries TRBV6-2 or TRBV6-3 and TRBJ1-6, with D tentatively TRBD1 (5 bases). V gave up 2 bases and J gave up 16 bases, with 9 bases separating them. Germline V gene lookup returns CDR1 MNHEY and CDR2 SVGEGT. The CDR3 sequence is 11 residues long. CDR3 protein: CASSYGRGLHF. The CDR3 DNA is TGTGCCAGCAGTTACGGAAGGGGACTCCACTTT.

The V gene is TRBV6-4, the J gene TRBJ1-5, with unresolved D. CDR3 size: 13 residues. Trimming took 2 bases from V and 7 from J, leaving 9 bases between them. Germline CDR1 and CDR2: MRHNA and SNTAGT. DNA for the CDR3: TGTGCCAGCAGTGACCTTCCCGGCCAGCCCCAGCATTTT. Its translation: CASSDLPGQPQHF.

This chain links TRBV4-1 with TRBJ1-6, with D possibly matching TRBD1 (6 bases). The V gene's germline CDR1 is MGHRA and CDR2 YSYEKL. Trimming left V 5 bases short and J 6 bases short, with 8 bases between. CDR3 length: 13 residues. The CDR3 here is CASSVQGNSPLHF. CDR3 coding DNA: TGCGCCAGCAGCGTACAGGGTAATTCACCCCTCCACTTT.

The chain has TRBV9 and TRBJ2-1, with TRBD2 matching 12 bases. The CDR3 covers 15 residues. The trim removed 3 bases at V and 6 bases at J, leaving 4 bases unmatched. Germline CDR1 is SGDLS and CDR2 is YYNGEE. The CDR3: CASSGGLAGLNEQFF. CDR3 nucleotide sequence: TGTGCCAGCAGCGGGGGACTAGCGGGTCTCAATGAGCAGTTCTTC.

This clone was detected only once. The gene calls are TRBV18 and TRBJ2-7; 11 bases line up with TRBD1. Germline lookup yields CDR1 KGHSH and CDR2 LQKENI. The CDR3 runs 14 residues. V was pared by 3 bases and J by 2 bases, with 0 bases of the junction left unmatched. The CDR3 DNA sequence: TGTGCCAGCTCACCGGGACAGGGGGCCTACGAGCAGTACTTC. The encoded protein is CASSPGQGAYEQYF.

This chain connects TRBV20-1 to TRBJ2-7; 9 nucleotides align to TRBD1. The CDR3 consists of 14 residues. The germline CDR1 and CDR2 sequences are DFQATT and SNEGSKA (reference sequence). Unmatched junction bases numbered 6, after V lost 3 bases and J lost 3 bases. In DNA form, the CDR3 reads TGCAGTGCTAGTGGAACAGGGGGCTTCTACGAGCAGTACTTC. Translation: CSASGTGGFYEQYF.

As DNA, the CDR3 is TGCAGTGCCCTCCAAGAGACCCAGTACTTC. This sequence encodes CSALQETQYF. This chain connects TRBV20-1 to TRBJ2-5, with unresolved D. Germline V gene sequence: CDR1 DFQATT, CDR2 SNEGSKA (reference sequence). The CDR3 totals 10 residues. Trimming took 6 bases from V and 1 from J, leaving 3 bases between them.

The chain carries TRBV2 and TRBJ1-5; TRBD1 matches at 7 bases. The germline V gene encodes CDR1 SNHLY and CDR2 FYNNEI. This CDR3 comprises 17 residues. After removal of 0 bases from V and 3 bases from J, the junction contained 8 bases not matched to a gene. The CDR3 spells CASSEASRGRYNQPQHF. Here the CDR3 DNA reads TGTGCCAGCAGTGAAGCGTCGAGGGGGCGGTACAATCAGCCCCAGCATTTT.

The chain links TRBV6-5 to TRBJ1-1; D is unclear. This CDR3 region has 11 residues. Trimming cost V 1 base and J 11 bases, with 8 bases left between them. Germline values: CDR1 MNHEY, CDR2 SVGAGI. The CDR3 loop is CASSYYGRAFF. In DNA form, the CDR3 reads TGTGCCAGCAGTTACTACGGACGGGCTTTCTTT.